This T cell receptor (beta chain) originates from a study of T-cell reconstitution after alpha-beta-depleted transplantation in children. Many counts were recorded for this clonotype. The CDR3 spans 13 residues. V lost 6 bases and J 3 bases, leaving 12 bases between the germline ends. Germline CDR1 MNHEY, CDR2 SMNVEV (reference sequence). Unique molecular identifiers were built into the TCRbeta library. TCRdb recomputed calls from the PCR reads with MiXCR, one row per CDR3 protein. The table includes 450,000 to 500,000 distinct CDR3 sequences, approximately 12% detected once. The specimen comprised PBMCs from the stem cell graft donor, sampled from the stem cell graft. The receptor comes from a human donor who donated a stem cell graft to a child with combined immunodeficiency. V is TRBV27 and J is TRBJ2-7; perhaps D is TRBD1 or TRBD2 (5 bases each). This chain's CDR3 is CASSLGTVYEQYF. The CDR3 DNA reads as TGTGCCAGCAGCTTAGGGACGGTCTACGAGCAGTACTTC.